This passage covers 20 T cell receptor beta chains from one sample sequenced in a study of read filtering for tumor transcriptome and immune sequencing (dated by TCRdb to about 2020). Sequencing took place on an Illumina HiSeq 4000. Starting from around 420 ng RNA, TCR libraries were constructed with the Immunoverse kit using molecular barcoded adaptors that cover the alpha/delta and beta/gamma chains. TCRdb's own reprocessing of the public reads used fastp at Q25 and MiXCR and kept productive beta chains. A single entry per CDR3 protein holds the most common genes and DNA from its merged rows. In this sample the table shows about 24,000 distinct CDR3 sequences, approximately 23% of which occur a single time. Roughly half of the sample rests with the top ten. Sequences were obtained from a population of CD138-negative cells sorted from bone marrow. The cell subset or site label, as the study defines it: bone marrow mononuclear cells depleted of CD138+ plasma/myeloma cells by negative magnetic selection. Receptors were obtained from a donor aged 40 or over with multiple myeloma.

A word on this clonotype: This may stem from a read error, because a much larger clone lies one nucleotide away. This rearrangement joins TRBV29-1 to TRBJ1-1; D unclear. This CDR3 spans 10 amino acids. CDR1 SQVTM and CDR2 ANQGSEA come from the germline V gene. The V end was cut by 5 bases, the J end by 7 bases, with 8 bases between. The CDR3 protein is CSVFVFEAFF. The CDR3, as DNA: TGCAGCGTTTTCGTATTTGAAGCTTTCTTT.

The V and J genes are TRBV5-1 and TRBJ2-5, with 7 bases fitting TRBD1. Trimming removed 4 bases from V and 0 bases from J; junction bases left unmatched: 3. This CDR3 is 14 amino acids long. Germline-derived CDR1 and CDR2 are SGHRS and YFSETQ. CDR3 nucleotides: TGCGCCAGCAGCGTGGGACAGTACCAAGAGACCCAGTACTTC. It codes for CASSVGQYQETQYF.

The chain recombines TRBV5-1 with TRBJ1-2; D is unclear. The germline V gene has CDR1 SGHRS and CDR2 YFSETQ. V lost 4 bases and J 0 bases, leaving 16 bases between the germline ends. The CDR3 sequence is 16 residues long. The CDR3 is CASSRGDGLANYGYTF. The DNA of the CDR3 is TGCGCCAGCAGCCGTGGTGACGGACTAGCTAACTATGGCTACACCTTC.

A word on this clonotype: Just one base apart from a much larger clone, this may be a read error. The V call is TRBV12-3 or TRBV12-4, the J call TRBJ2-5; possibly TRBD1 for D (5 bases). CDR3 length equals 15 residues. CDR3 nucleotides: TGTGCCAGCGGTTTGTCTCCAGGGCCCCCAGAGACCCAGTACTTC. This codes for CASGLSPGPPETQYF.

This clonotype came up many times. The gene calls are TRBV25-1 and TRBJ1-4; the D is unclear. The CDR3 consists of 13 residues. The V gene's germline CDR1 is MGHDK and CDR2 SYGVNS. V shed 7 bases and J shed 0 bases, with 6 bases lying between them. The CDR3 coding sequence is TGTGCCAGCAACGACGCAACTAATGAAAAACTGTTTTTT. Its protein product is CASNDATNEKLFF.

On this clonotype itself: A much larger clone lies one base from this, so it may be a read error. This chain links TRBV20-1 with TRBJ2-7; D gene ambiguous. V lost 4 bases and J 2 bases, leaving 6 bases between the germline ends. Germline V CDR1 and CDR2: DFQATT, SNEGSKA (reference sequence). This CDR3 is 11 amino acids long. CDR3 nucleotide sequence: TGCAGTGCTACTACGGCCTACGAGCAGTACTTC. Amino acid sequence: CSATTAYEQYF.

The rearrangement links TRBV5-4 to TRBJ1-2, with a possible D match to TRBD1 (5 bases). The CDR3 is made up of 14 amino acids. V lost 0 bases and J 2 bases, leaving 8 bases between the germline ends. CDR1 and CDR2 (germline): SGHNT, YYREEE (reference sequence). The CDR3 region has the DNA TGTGCCAGCAGCTTGGAGACAGACAACTATGGCTACACCTTC. It encodes CASSLETDNYGYTF.

This clonotype qualifies as medium-sized. The J gene is TRBJ1-5, the V gene TRBV20-1; TRBD1 might be the D (5 bases). V was pared by 1 base and J by 8 bases, with 15 bases between. Per germline, CDR1 DFQATT and CDR2 SNEGSKA (reference sequence). This CDR3 has 14 residues. CDR3 region: CSARVGGAREPQHF. The CDR3 DNA is TGCAGTGCTAGAGTTGGCGGGGCTCGGGAGCCCCAGCATTTT.

This clonotype was seen a few times. The V gene is TRBV10-3, the J gene TRBJ2-3, with TRBD2 matching 12 bases. V shed 11 bases and J 3 bases; nucleotides not matched to a gene: 6. Germline V gene sequence: CDR1 ENHRY, CDR2 SYGVKD. This CDR3 is built from 14 residues. The CDR3 bases are TGTGCCTCGAGACTAGCGGGGGAAACAGATACGCAGTATTTT. Its protein product is CASRLAGETDTQYF.

Concerning this clonotype itself: A single base is all that separates this from a far larger clone, so a read error is likely. The rearrangement links TRBV4-2 to TRBJ2-1; TRBD1 might be the D (5 bases). Germline V gives CDR1 LGHNA, CDR2 YNFKEQ. The V and J ends lost 4 bases and 0 bases respectively, with 16 bases between them. This CDR3 region has 17 residues. The DNA for the CDR3 is TGTGCCAGCAGCCCCTCATGGCAGGGATTCTCCTACAATGAGCAGTTCTTC. Translation: CASSPSWQGFSYNEQFF.

This clonotype was counted a few times. V is TRBV27 and J is TRBJ2-2, with 7 bases identical to TRBD1. The CDR3 extends over 14 amino acids. The germline gives CDR1 MNHEY, CDR2 SMNVEV (reference sequence). V trimming: 6 bases; J trimming: 2 bases; junction bases outside the gene matches: 3. The CDR3 reads CASRDRTNTGELFF. The CDR3 region has the DNA TGTGCCAGCAGGGACAGGACTAACACCGGGGAGCTGTTTTTT.

The sample holds many counts of this clonotype. CDR3 loop: CASSLVAGMGQPQHF. CDR3 sequence (DNA): TGCGCCAGCAGCTTGGTAGCAGGGATGGGTCAGCCCCAGCATTTT. This chain uses TRBV5-1 with TRBJ1-5; D perhaps matches TRBD1 (5 bases). The germline V and J ends were trimmed by 0 bases and 6 bases, with 13 bases remaining between them. Germline V CDR1 and CDR2: SGHRS, YFSETQ. The CDR3 length is 15 residues.

The CDR3 sequence: CASSQDRSGGAPETQYF. CDR3 bases: TGTGCCAGCAGCCAAGATCGTAGCGGGGGGGCTCCAGAGACCCAGTACTTC. This rearrangement joins TRBV3-1 to TRBJ2-5; TRBD2 aligns across 11 bases. This CDR3 contains 17 residues. The germline V gene has CDR1 LGHDT and CDR2 YNNKEL (reference sequence). V lost 0 bases and J lost 4; bases outside the gene matches: 7.

This clonotype showed up many times. This rearrangement joins TRBV7-3 to TRBJ1-1, with TRBD1 matching 8 bases. This CDR3 contains 16 residues. V shed 0 bases and J 1 base; nucleotides not matched to a gene: 4. CDR1 is SGHTA, CDR2 FQGTGA, per germline. The CDR3 here is CASSLTFGTGNTEAFF. The DNA for the CDR3 is TGTGCCAGCAGCTTAACTTTTGGGACAGGGAACACTGAAGCTTTCTTT.

This clonotype was seen only a few times. CDR3 nucleotides: TGTGCCTGGAGAGGACAGGGTTGGACTGAAGCTTTCTTT. It encodes CAWRGQGWTEAFF. V usage is TRBV30 and J usage is TRBJ1-1; 8 bases match TRBD1. CDR1 and CDR2 from the germline V gene are GTSNPN and SVGIG (reference sequence). Unmatched junction bases numbered 5, after V lost 3 bases and J lost 5 bases. The CDR3 sequence is 13 residues long.

Ten or more counts support this clonotype. The chain is built from TRBV5-1 and TRBJ2-1; tentatively, D is TRBD1 (6 bases). This CDR3 is 13 amino acids long. V dropped 0 bases and J dropped 16 bases, with 17 bases sitting between them. Germline CDR1 and CDR2: SGHRS and YFSETQ. The CDR3 loop reads CASSLAVVGASFF. The CDR3 bases are TGCGCCAGCAGCTTGGCCGTAGTGGGGGCTTCCTTCTTC. The whole variable domain, remainder taken from reference TRBV5-1 and TRBJ2-1, is KAGVTQTPRYLIKTRGQQVTLSCSPISGHRSVSWYQQTPGQGLQFLFEYFSETQRNKGNFPGRFSGRQFSNSRSEMNVSTLELGDSALYLCASSLAVVGASFFGPGTRLTVL.

On this clonotype itself: One end of the junction is discordant with germline, which a read error may explain. This chain connects TRBV10-3 to TRBJ2-1; D not resolved. There are 14 residues in the CDR3. CDR1 ENHRY and CDR2 SYGVKD come from the germline V gene. The CDR3: CATSYSDVYNEQLF. The CDR3 nucleotides are TGTGCCACCAGTTACTCCGACGTCTACAATGAGCAGCTCTTC.

This clonotype has at least ten counts. The chain links TRBV24-1 to TRBJ1-2; 9 bases map to TRBD1. The V and J ends lost 4 bases and 2 bases, in that order; junction bases with no gene match: 4. The germline V gene has CDR1 KGHDR and CDR2 SFDVKD. This CDR3 is 15 amino acids long. CDR3 sequence: CATSETGGRNYGYTF. CDR3 bases: TGTGCCACCAGTGAGACAGGGGGAAGGAACTATGGCTACACCTTC.

Turning to this clonotype: Possible read error: a much larger clone is one base away. The chain employs TRBV29-1 and TRBJ2-3; 7 nucleotides line up with TRBD2. V was pared by 3 bases and J by 1 base, with 4 bases of the junction left unmatched. This CDR3 comprises 14 residues. CDR1 and CDR2 from the germline V gene are SQVTM and ANQGSEA. The CDR3 loop reads CSVEKRGGTDTQYF. CDR3 bases: TGCAGCGTTGAGAAGCGGGGTGGCACAGATACGCAGTATTTT.

This clonotype occurred many times. CDR3 bases: TGCGCCAGCAGCCCTTCTTACAGGGCCGATTCCACCTACAATGAGCAGTTCTTC. Translated, it gives CASSPSYRADSTYNEQFF. The chain employs TRBV5-1 and TRBJ2-1; possibly TRBD1 for D (6 bases). Germline V gives CDR1 SGHRS, CDR2 YFSETQ. The V gene lost 4 bases and the J gene lost 2 bases, with 22 bases spanning the gap. The CDR3 sequence is 18 residues long.